Below, 24 T cell receptor beta chains from the same sample are listed, as sequenced in a study of blood T cell repertoires in COVID-19. TCRdb's table, derived via immunoSEQ multiplex PCR, lists solely in-frame clones and lacks some. This table has about 100,000 clones, around four fifths appearing once. The sequenced material came from peripheral blood. The receptor set was obtained from a woman aged 70-85 years with acute or convalescent COVID-19.

This rearrangement joins TRBV5-4 to TRBJ1-2; D gene uncertain. The CDR3 totals 14 residues. The V end lost 3 bases, the J end lost 4 bases, and 13 bases lay between the germline ends. Germline lookup yields CDR1 SGHNT and CDR2 YYREEE (reference sequence). The DNA for the CDR3 is TGTGCCAGCAGCTCGGGAGGGCAGCCCTATGGCTACACCTTC. This codes for CASSSGGQPYGYTF.

The J gene is TRBJ2-3, the V gene TRBV5-1; 7 bases align to TRBD2. CDR1 is SGHRS and CDR2 is YFSETQ in the germline V gene. This CDR3 region has 15 residues. V lost 1 base, J lost 0 bases, and 2 bases stayed unmatched. Here the CDR3 DNA reads TGCGCCAGCAGCTTGTACGGGGGGAGCACAGATACGCAGTATTTT. Amino acids: CASSLYGGSTDTQYF.

CDR3 amino acids: CASSEAGPSTDTQYF. DNA of the CDR3: TGTGCCAGCTCTGAGGCGGGTCCTAGCACAGATACGCAGTATTTT. The gene calls are TRBV18 and TRBJ2-3; D is perhaps TRBD2 (5 bases). V lost 6 bases and J lost 0, with 13 bases in between. Germline CDR1 is KGHSH and CDR2 is LQKENI. CDR3 length equals 15 residues.

The genes are TRBV28 and TRBJ1-2; D may be TRBD1 (6 bases). This CDR3 spans 13 amino acids. V was cut by 6 bases and J by 6 bases, with 14 bases left in between. Per the germline V gene, CDR1 is MDHEN and CDR2 is SYDVKM. In nucleotides, the CDR3 is TGTGCCAGCAGCTCCCCGGGGGGCGATGGCTACACCTTC. As protein: CASSSPGGDGYTF.

The genes are TRBV5-1 and TRBJ2-1; tentatively, D is TRBD2 (7 bases). Germline CDR1 is SGHRS and CDR2 is YFSETQ. The CDR3 has 17 amino acids. The V and J ends lost 0 bases and 2 bases respectively, with 15 bases between them. The CDR3 region has the DNA TGCGCCAGCAGCTTGGCCAGTCCCGGGGGGCCCTACAATGAGCAGTTCTTC. This codes for CASSLASPGGPYNEQFF.

This chain links TRBV7-2 with TRBJ2-3; 10 bases agree with TRBD2. J was trimmed by 0 bases and V by 1 base; bases with no gene match: 1. CDR1 SGHTA and CDR2 FQGNSA come from the germline V gene. The CDR3 sequence is 16 residues long. CDR3: CASSLGGLASTDTQYF. The CDR3 nucleotides are TGTGCCAGCAGCTTAGGGGGACTAGCGAGCACAGATACGCAGTATTTT.

This clone appeared a single time. J is TRBJ1-3 and V is TRBV6-1; 10 nucleotides line up with TRBD1. The length of the CDR3 is 14 residues. V dropped 3 bases and J dropped 6; count of bases not matched to a gene: 2. In germline, CDR1 is MNHNS, CDR2 SASEGT. In nucleotides, the CDR3 is TGTGCCAGCAGTGAGACAGGGGGCCTAAACACCATATATTTT. Its translation: CASSETGGLNTIYF.

This clone was seen only once. The chain has TRBV19 and TRBJ1-5; 11 bases are shared with TRBD1. Germline lookup yields CDR1 LNHDA and CDR2 SQIVND (reference sequence). V shed 4 bases, J shed 6 bases, and the junction held 17 bases outside the gene matches. The length of the CDR3 is 19 residues. Written as DNA, the CDR3 is TGTGCCAGTAGTAGGCGGCTATGGGCGGACAGGGGGCTCAGTCAGCCCCAGCATTTT. Translating it yields CASSRRLWADRGLSQPQHF. Complete variable domain (other parts from reference TRBV19 and TRBJ1-5): DGGITQSPKYLFRKEGQNVTLSCEQNLNHDAMYWYRQDPGQGLRLIYYSQIVNDFQKGDIAEGYSVSREKKESFPLTVTSAQKNPTAFYLCASSRRLWADRGLSQPQHFGDGTRLSIL.

This clone was counted a few times. The V and J genes are TRBV5-1 and TRBJ2-5; TRBD2 might be the D (5 bases). Germline assignment: CDR1 SGHRS and CDR2 YFSETQ. The CDR3 totals 14 residues. Trimming took 0 bases from V and 5 from J, leaving 11 bases between them. CDR3 sequence reads: CASSLAPDWETQYF. As DNA, the CDR3 is TGCGCCAGCAGCTTGGCCCCGGACTGGGAGACCCAGTACTTC. Using reference TRBV5-1 and TRBJ2-5 for the parts outside the CDR3, the full variable domain is KAGVTQTPRYLIKTRGQQVTLSCSPISGHRSVSWYQQTPGQGLQFLFEYFSETQRNKGNFPGRFSGRQFSNSRSEMNVSTLELGDSALYLCASSLAPDWETQYFGPGTRLLVL.

The chain joins TRBV5-6 to TRBJ2-7; TRBD1 agrees at 9 bases. From germline, CDR1 is SGHDT and CDR2 YYEEEE. This CDR3 region has 15 residues. V was pared by 3 bases and J by 3 bases, with 7 bases of the junction left unmatched. CDR3 sequence: CASSSYRGLSYEQYV. For the CDR3, the DNA is TGTGCCAGCAGCTCCTACAGGGGGCTGAGCTACGAGCAGTACGTC.

The gene calls are TRBV19 and TRBJ1-5; 8 nucleotides agree with TRBD1. The V gene end was trimmed by 3 bases and the J gene end by 6 bases; junction bases not matched to a gene: 7. CDR3 length: 15 residues. Germline V gene lookup returns CDR1 LNHDA and CDR2 SQIVND (reference sequence). The CDR3: CASSMMFRGLQPQHF. The CDR3 nucleotides are TGTGCCAGTAGTATGATGTTCAGGGGGCTTCAGCCCCAGCATTTT.

The rearrangement joins TRBV5-1 to TRBJ2-1; a possible D gene is TRBD1 (5 bases). Trimming took 7 bases from V and 7 from J, leaving 18 bases between them. The CDR3 length is 14 residues. CDR1 and CDR2 (germline): SGHRS, YFSETQ. The CDR3 protein is CASQGSSQGNEQFF. CDR3 coding DNA: TGCGCCAGCCAGGGAAGCAGTCAAGGGAATGAGCAGTTCTTC.

The genes are TRBV19 and TRBJ2-5; D possibly corresponds to TRBD2 (6 bases). Germline CDR1 reads LNHDA; CDR2 reads SQIVND (reference sequence). CDR3 size: 15 residues. V lost 5 bases and J 1 base, leaving 14 bases between the germline ends. The CDR3: CASSAQAGSQETQYF. The CDR3 DNA reads as TGTGCCAGTAGTGCTCAAGCGGGTTCCCAAGAGACCCAGTACTTC.

The rearrangement uses TRBV5-1 and TRBJ2-1; 10 positions agree with TRBD1. V dropped 1 base and J dropped 9; count of bases not matched to a gene: 4. The germline CDR1 and CDR2 sequences are SGHRS and YFSETQ. This CDR3 is 14 amino acids long. The CDR3 DNA is TGCGCCAGCAGCTTGCGACAGGGGGCAGGTGAGCAGTTCTTC. This translates into CASSLRQGAGEQFF.

V usage is TRBV29-1 and J usage is TRBJ1-3; 7 bases match TRBD1. V lost 6 bases to trimming and J lost 4 bases; unmatched junction nucleotides: 3. The CDR3 spans 12 residues. Germline V gene data show CDR1 as SQVTM and CDR2 as ANQGSEA. The CDR3 sequence: CSVRDRGNTIYF. The CDR3 DNA is TGCAGCGTGAGGGACAGAGGAAACACCATATATTTT.

The chain joins TRBV5-1 to TRBJ2-3, with 11 positions matching TRBD2. Unmatched junction bases numbered 8, after V lost 4 bases and J lost 1 base. Germline V gene lookup returns CDR1 SGHRS and CDR2 YFSETQ. The CDR3 is 17 residues long. The CDR3 protein is CASSTGLAGGRTDTQYF. The CDR3 DNA reads as TGCGCCAGCAGCACCGGTCTAGCGGGGGGTCGCACAGATACGCAGTATTTT. Full variable domain (rest looked up from reference TRBV5-1 and TRBJ2-3): KAGVTQTPRYLIKTRGQQVTLSCSPISGHRSVSWYQQTPGQGLQFLFEYFSETQRNKGNFPGRFSGRQFSNSRSEMNVSTLELGDSALYLCASSTGLAGGRTDTQYFGPGTRLTVL.

The rearrangement links TRBV2 to TRBJ1-6; D unresolved. Germline-derived CDR1 and CDR2 are SNHLY and FYNNEI. Trimming pared 8 bases from V and 7 bases from J, leaving 9 bases between. This CDR3 is built from 12 residues. The CDR3 is CASFPGNSPLHF. CDR3 in DNA: TGTGCCAGCTTTCCGGGAAATTCACCCCTCCACTTT. Full variable domain (remainder filled in from reference TRBV2 and TRBJ1-6): EPEVTQTPSHQVTQMGQEVILRCVPISNHLYFYWYRQILGQKVEFLVSFYNNEISEKSEIFDDQFSVERPDGSNFTLKIRSTKLEDSAMYFCASFPGNSPLHFGNGTRLTVT.

V gene TRBV29-1 combines with J gene TRBJ2-5, with 7 bases aligning to TRBD2. Germline trimming cut 0 bases from V and 3 bases from J; bases unmatched to any gene: 4. Germline values: CDR1 SQVTM, CDR2 ANQGSEA. The CDR3 covers 14 residues. CDR3 protein: CSVEDSGGKETQYF. CDR3 DNA sequence: TGCAGCGTTGAAGATTCCGGGGGGAAAGAGACCCAGTACTTC.

The J gene is TRBJ1-1, the V gene TRBV2; D not resolved. V lost 6 bases, J lost 6 bases, and 14 bases lay in between. Per the germline V gene, CDR1 is SNHLY and CDR2 is FYNNEI. There are 13 residues in the CDR3. This CDR3 is CASSKEGTAEAFF. CDR3 nucleotide sequence: TGTGCCAGCAGCAAGGAAGGAACAGCTGAAGCTTTCTTT.

The CDR3 loop is CASSPGTGVDTQYF. CDR3 DNA: TGTGCCAGCAGCCCCGGGACAGGGGTAGATACGCAGTATTTT. The chain links TRBV7-9 to TRBJ2-3; TRBD1 matches at 10 bases. In germline, CDR1 is SEHNR, CDR2 FQNEAQ (reference sequence). Trimming took 5 bases from V and 5 from J; bases not matched to a gene: 4. The length of the CDR3 is 14 residues. Combining the CDR3 with reference TRBV7-9 and TRBJ2-3 gives the whole variable domain DTGVSQNPRHKITKRGQNVTFRCDPISEHNRLYWYRQTLGQGPEFLTYFQNEAQLEKSRLLSDRFSAERPKGSFSTLEIQRTEQGDSAMYLCASSPGTGVDTQYFGPGTRLTVL.

The rearrangement links TRBV5-8 to TRBJ1-5; possibly TRBD1 for D (6 bases). Deletions cut 4 bases from V and 7 bases from J, with 18 bases between. The germline V gene encodes CDR1 SGHTS and CDR2 YDEGEE. The CDR3 contains 15 residues. CDR3 amino acids: CASSLLQGNRQPQHF. Written as DNA, the CDR3 is TGTGCCAGCAGCCTCTTACAGGGCAATAGACAGCCCCAGCATTTT.

The rearrangement uses TRBV10-3 and TRBJ2-7; 7 nucleotides match TRBD1. The CDR3 length is 13 residues. Per germline, CDR1 ENHRY and CDR2 SYGVKD. J gave up 3 bases and V 3 bases, and 2 bases lay outside the gene matches. The CDR3 protein is CAISERQGYEQYV. In DNA, the CDR3 is TGTGCCATCAGTGAACGACAGGGCTACGAGCAGTACGTC.

This clone was seen once. The chain is built from TRBV30 and TRBJ2-2, with 8 nucleotides matching TRBD1. V was clipped by 5 bases and J by 7 bases; unmatched bases: 6. The CDR3 is made up of 13 amino acids. In germline, CDR1 is GTSNPN, CDR2 SVGIG (reference sequence). CDR3 loop: CAWADRVIGELFF. CDR3 DNA sequence: TGTGCCTGGGCGGACAGGGTCATCGGGGAGCTGTTTTTT.

The chain uses TRBV19 and TRBJ1-2, with 7 bases identical to TRBD1. CDR3 size: 16 residues. CDR1 and CDR2 from the germline V gene are LNHDA and SQIVND (reference sequence). J lost 4 bases, V lost 5 bases, and 13 bases had no gene match. The CDR3, as DNA: TGTGCCAGTAGTCCTCGGACAGGAGGGGTATCCTATGGCTACACCTTC. Its protein product is CASSPRTGGVSYGYTF.